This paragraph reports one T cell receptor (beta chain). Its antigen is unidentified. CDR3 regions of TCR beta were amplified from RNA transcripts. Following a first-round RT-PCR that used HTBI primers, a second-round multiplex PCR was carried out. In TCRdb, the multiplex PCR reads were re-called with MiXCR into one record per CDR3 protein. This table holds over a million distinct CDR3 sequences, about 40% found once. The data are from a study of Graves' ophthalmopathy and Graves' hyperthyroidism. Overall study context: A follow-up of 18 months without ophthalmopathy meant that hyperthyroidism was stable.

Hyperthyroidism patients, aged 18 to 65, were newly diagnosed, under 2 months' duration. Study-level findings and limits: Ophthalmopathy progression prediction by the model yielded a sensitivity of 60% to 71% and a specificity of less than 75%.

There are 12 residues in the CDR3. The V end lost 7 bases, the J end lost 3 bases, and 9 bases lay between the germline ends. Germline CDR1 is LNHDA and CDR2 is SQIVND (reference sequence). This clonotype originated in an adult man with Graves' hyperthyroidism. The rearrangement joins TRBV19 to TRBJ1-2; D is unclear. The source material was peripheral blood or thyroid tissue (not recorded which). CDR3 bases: TGTGCCAGTACCGCTCTCCACTATGGCTACACCTTC. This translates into CASTALHYGYTF.